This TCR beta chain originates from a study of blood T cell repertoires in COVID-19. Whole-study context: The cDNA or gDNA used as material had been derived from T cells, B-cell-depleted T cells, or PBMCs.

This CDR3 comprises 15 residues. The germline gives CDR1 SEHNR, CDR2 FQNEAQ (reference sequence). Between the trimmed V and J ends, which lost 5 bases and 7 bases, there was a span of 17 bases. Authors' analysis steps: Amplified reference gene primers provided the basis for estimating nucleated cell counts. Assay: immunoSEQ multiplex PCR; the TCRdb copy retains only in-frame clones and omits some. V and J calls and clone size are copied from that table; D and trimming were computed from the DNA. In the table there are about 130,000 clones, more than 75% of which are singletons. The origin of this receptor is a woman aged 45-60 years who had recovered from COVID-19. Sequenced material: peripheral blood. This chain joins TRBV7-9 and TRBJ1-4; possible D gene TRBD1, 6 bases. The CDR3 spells CASSQTGRRGEKLFF. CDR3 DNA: TGTGCCAGCAGCCAGACAGGTCGGAGAGGTGAAAAACTGTTTTTT. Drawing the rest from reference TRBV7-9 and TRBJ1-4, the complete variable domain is DTGVSQNPRHKITKRGQNVTFRCDPISEHNRLYWYRQTLGQGPEFLTYFQNEAQLEKSRLLSDRFSAERPKGSFSTLEIQRTEQGDSAMYLCASSQTGRRGEKLFFGSGTQLSVL.